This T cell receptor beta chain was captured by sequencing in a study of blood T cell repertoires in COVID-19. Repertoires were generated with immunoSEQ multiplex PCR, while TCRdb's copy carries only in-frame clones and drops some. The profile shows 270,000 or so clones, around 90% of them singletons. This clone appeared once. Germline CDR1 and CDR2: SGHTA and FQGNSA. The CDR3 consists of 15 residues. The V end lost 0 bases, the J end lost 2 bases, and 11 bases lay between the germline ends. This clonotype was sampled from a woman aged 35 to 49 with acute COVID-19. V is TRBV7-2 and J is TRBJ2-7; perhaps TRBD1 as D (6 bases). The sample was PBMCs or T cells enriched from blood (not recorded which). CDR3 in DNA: TGTGCCAGCAGCTTAGCGGGGGCTCTTACCTACGAGCAGTACTTC. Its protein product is CASSLAGALTYEQYF.